This TCR beta chain appears in the sequencing data of a study of T-cell reconstitution after alpha-beta-depleted transplantation in children. This clonotype came up many times. A TCRbeta library incorporating unique molecular identifiers was prepared. TCRdb itself ran the PCR reads through MiXCR, one entry per CDR3 protein. The sample holds more than 85,000 distinct CDR3 sequences; 10% are singletons and the top ten take around 8.2%. This CDR3 region has 17 residues. Germline lookup yields CDR1 ENHRY and CDR2 SYGVKD. Trimming removed 0 bases from V and 0 bases from J; junction bases left unmatched: 5.

The receptor was derived from a human donor who donated a stem cell graft to a child with acute lymphoblastic leukemia. Sequencing was performed on PBMCs from the stem cell graft donor, taken from the stem cell graft. The gene calls are TRBV10-3 and TRBJ2-1; 7 bases are shared with TRBD2. The CDR3 DNA reads as TGTGCCATCAGTGAGTCGGGAACTAGCGACTCCTACAATGAGCAGTTCTTC. Protein: CAISESGTSDSYNEQFF.